This T cell receptor beta chain was observed in a study of human T cells and chemical hapten exposure. Study-level background: It was small differences in pooled library volume that mainly caused per-sample TCR yields to vary. General study results and limits: Counts of TCRs above 1 in 1000 frequency stayed unchanged with DPC sensitization.

Total RNA came from unfractionated whole blood. The V and J ends lost 2 bases and 5 bases respectively, with 7 bases between them. Per the germline V gene, CDR1 is MNHEY and CDR2 is SMNVEV (reference sequence). The CDR3 length is 13 residues. In the case of this clonotype: Antigen: not known.

Within the library, unique molecular identifiers were attached to each individual cDNA molecule. Under the authors' procedure: Counting gave a median of approximately 96,000 TCRs per sample, with values ranging from about 23,224 to 690,600. One entry per CDR3 protein results from TCRdb running MiXCR on the reads. For this entry, the V and J calls and clone size follow TCRdb and not the study's own pipeline. The table lists more than 100,000 distinct CDR3 sequences, about 7.7% of them singletons. V and J are TRBV27 and TRBJ2-1; D tentatively reads TRBD1 or TRBD2 (6 bases each). The receptor was isolated from a human donor in good health. Some clones in this sample may be carry-over from other donors' samples. Sequencing was performed on whole blood. CDR3 amino acids: CASSLRGDNEQFF. For the CDR3, the DNA is TGTGCCAGCAGTTTAAGGGGGGACAATGAGCAGTTCTTC.